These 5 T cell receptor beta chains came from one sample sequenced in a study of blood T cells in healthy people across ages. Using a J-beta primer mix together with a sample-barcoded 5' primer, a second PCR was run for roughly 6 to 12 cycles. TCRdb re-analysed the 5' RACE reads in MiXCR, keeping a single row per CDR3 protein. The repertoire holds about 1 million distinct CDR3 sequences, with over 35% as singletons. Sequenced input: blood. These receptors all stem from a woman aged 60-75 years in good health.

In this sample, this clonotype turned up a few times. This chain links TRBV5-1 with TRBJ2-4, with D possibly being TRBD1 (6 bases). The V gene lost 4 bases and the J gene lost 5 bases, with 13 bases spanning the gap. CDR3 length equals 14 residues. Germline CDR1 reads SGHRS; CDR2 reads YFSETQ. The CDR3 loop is CASSGDIPQNIQYF. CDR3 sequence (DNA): TGCGCCAGCAGCGGGGACATTCCCCAAAACATTCAGTACTTC.

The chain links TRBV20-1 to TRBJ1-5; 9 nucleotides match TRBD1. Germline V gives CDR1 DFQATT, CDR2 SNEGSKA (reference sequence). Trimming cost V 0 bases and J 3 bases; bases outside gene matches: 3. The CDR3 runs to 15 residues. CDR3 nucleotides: TGCAGTGCTAGAGAAGGACAGGGGTACAATCAGCCCCAGCATTTT. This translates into CSAREGQGYNQPQHF.

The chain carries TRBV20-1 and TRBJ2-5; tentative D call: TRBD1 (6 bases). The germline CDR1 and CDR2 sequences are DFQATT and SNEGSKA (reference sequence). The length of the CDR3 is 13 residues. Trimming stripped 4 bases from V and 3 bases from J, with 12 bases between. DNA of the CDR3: TGCAGTGCTATGGTAGAGGGGGAAGAGACCCAGTACTTC. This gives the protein CSAMVEGEETQYF.

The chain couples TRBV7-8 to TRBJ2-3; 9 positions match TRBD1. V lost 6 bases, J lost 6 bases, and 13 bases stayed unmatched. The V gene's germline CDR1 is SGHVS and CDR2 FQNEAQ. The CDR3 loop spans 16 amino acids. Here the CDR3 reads CASRPNPGQGLDTQYF. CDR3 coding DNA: TGTGCCAGCAGACCGAACCCAGGACAGGGGCTTGATACGCAGTATTTT.

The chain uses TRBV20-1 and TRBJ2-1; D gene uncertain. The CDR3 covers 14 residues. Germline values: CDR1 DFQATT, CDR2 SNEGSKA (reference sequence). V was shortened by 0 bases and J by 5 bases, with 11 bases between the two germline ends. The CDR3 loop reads CSARDVSDHNEQFF. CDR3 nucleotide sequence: TGCAGTGCTAGAGACGTTTCGGACCACAATGAGCAGTTCTTC.